One and the same sample provided the 25 T cell receptor beta chains below, sequenced in a study of T-cell reconstitution after alpha-beta-depleted transplantation in children. The library targeted TCRbeta and was prepared with unique molecular identifiers. TCRdb reprocessed the PCR reads with MiXCR, giving one entry per CDR3 protein. This table has hundreds of thousands of distinct CDR3 sequences, 16% appearing once. The sample here was PBMCs from the stem cell graft donor, taken from the stem cell graft. The receptor set was obtained from a human donor who donated a stem cell graft to a child with acute myeloid leukemia.

This clonotype has only a few counts. The chain employs TRBV5-1 and TRBJ2-3; D perhaps matches TRBD1 (6 bases). The length of the CDR3 is 16 residues. The germline gives CDR1 SGHRS, CDR2 YFSETQ. V was pared by 4 bases and J by 0 bases, with 15 bases between. As DNA, the CDR3 is TGCGCCAGCAGCCCAGCGGACAGTTCTAGCACAGATACGCAGTATTTT. As protein: CASSPADSSSTDTQYF.

This rearrangement joins TRBV7-2 to TRBJ2-6; D unresolved. CDR1 is SGHTA, CDR2 FQGNSA, per germline. Trimming cost V 5 bases and J 2 bases, with 10 bases left between them. The CDR3 sequence is 15 residues long. The CDR3 DNA is TGTGCCAGCAGCCCAGACCAAACTGGGGCCAACGTCCTGACTTTC. Residues: CASSPDQTGANVLTF.

The gene calls are TRBV4-2 and TRBJ2-2; TRBD1 matches at 9 bases. In germline, CDR1 is LGHNA, CDR2 YNFKEQ. This CDR3 region has 15 residues. V was clipped by 5 bases and J by 14 bases; unmatched bases: 15. As DNA, the CDR3 is TGTGCCAGCAGCGCGACGGCGGGACAGGGTTCCTCACTGTTTTTT. This translates into CASSATAGQGSSLFF.

This clonotype appeared many times. This sequence joins TRBV29-1 and TRBJ1-3; D is perhaps TRBD1 (5 bases). Germline V gives CDR1 SQVTM, CDR2 ANQGSEA. V lost 6 bases to trimming and J lost 3 bases, with 9 bases between them. The CDR3 totals 12 residues. For the CDR3, the DNA is TGCAGCGTGTTGACAGATGGAAACACCATATATTTT. Translated, it gives CSVLTDGNTIYF.

This clonotype came up a few times. The chain combines TRBV2 with TRBJ2-7; 14 nucleotides match TRBD2. Looked up from germline, CDR1 is SNHLY and CDR2 is FYNNEI. This CDR3 region has 19 residues. CDR3 amino acids: CASCDYGTSGGDSSYEQYV. Written as DNA, the CDR3 is TGTGCCAGCTGTGACTACGGGACTAGCGGGGGCGATAGCTCCTACGAGCAGTACGTC.

The chain is built from TRBV6-1 and TRBJ2-6; tentatively, D is TRBD2 (5 bases). Germline loops: CDR1 MNHNS, CDR2 SASEGT. The CDR3 runs to 16 residues. V lost 5 bases and J lost 0, with 11 bases in between. The CDR3 spells CASSRNRGSGANVLTF. CDR3 bases: TGTGCCAGCAGTCGTAACCGGGGCTCTGGGGCCAACGTCCTGACTTTC.

This chain joins TRBV14 and TRBJ2-1; weak D call: TRBD2 (7 bases). Germline V gene lookup returns CDR1 SGHDN and CDR2 FVKESK. This CDR3 has 16 residues. The V gene lost 0 bases and the J gene lost 8 bases, with 17 bases spanning the gap. The CDR3 loop is CASSQEGIAGADEQFF. The CDR3, as DNA: TGTGCCAGCAGCCAAGAAGGAATTGCGGGGGCTGATGAGCAGTTCTTC.

The table lists this clonotype with a few counts. The chain recombines TRBV24-1 with TRBJ2-6, with D possibly matching TRBD1 (6 bases). V gave up 3 bases and J gave up 0 bases, with 11 bases separating them. Germline loops: CDR1 KGHDR, CDR2 SFDVKD. CDR3 length: 17 amino acids. The CDR3 DNA reads TGTGCCACCAGTGATGGACAGTTTTACTCTGGGGCCAACGTCCTGACTTTC. Protein: CATSDGQFYSGANVLTF.

This clonotype was seen more than once but under ten times. The chain couples TRBV6-5 to TRBJ2-7; the D call may be TRBD1 or TRBD2 (7 bases each). Germline assignment: CDR1 MNHEY and CDR2 SVGAGI. The V end was cut by 10 bases, the J end by 4 bases, with 14 bases between. The CDR3 sequence is 12 residues long. The CDR3 region is CATQGGTYEQYF. CDR3 DNA sequence: TGTGCCACTCAGGGGGGGACTTACGAGCAGTACTTC.

This clonotype was recorded many times. This sequence joins TRBV27 and TRBJ2-1; D is uncertain. The germline CDR1 and CDR2 sequences are MNHEY and SMNVEV (reference sequence). The ends were cut back, 0 bases at V and 7 bases at J, with 13 bases in the middle. The length of the CDR3 is 15 residues. The CDR3 loop reads CASSLSWMGSNEQFF. The CDR3 DNA sequence: TGTGCCAGCAGTTTATCGTGGATGGGGTCGAATGAGCAGTTCTTC.

This clonotype was detected many times. The rearrangement uses TRBV20-1 and TRBJ2-1, with 9 bases lining up with TRBD2. This CDR3 region has 14 residues. J lost 6 bases, V lost 6 bases, and 9 bases had no gene match. Germline V gives CDR1 DFQATT, CDR2 SNEGSKA (reference sequence). The CDR3 protein is CSAAGGPGRNEQFF. For the CDR3, the DNA is TGCAGTGCCGCGGGGGGGCCGGGCCGCAATGAGCAGTTCTTC.

On this clonotype: A single base separates this from a much larger clone, so it may be a read error. CDR3 loop: CSARDRVNSYNSPLNF. The CDR3 bases are TGCAGTGCTAGAGATCGAGTCAACTCCTATAATTCACCCCTCAACTTT. The chain carries TRBV20-1 and TRBJ1-6, with unresolved D. This CDR3 comprises 16 residues. Germline V gene sequence: CDR1 DFQATT, CDR2 SNEGSKA (reference sequence).

V usage is TRBV7-9 and J usage is TRBJ1-6; D is perhaps TRBD1 (5 bases). Germline V gives CDR1 SEHNR, CDR2 FQNEAQ (reference sequence). The CDR3 runs 17 residues. V shed 3 bases and J shed 6 bases, with 18 bases lying between them. CDR3 in DNA: TGTGCCAGCAGCTTTGGGGCGGCCGTCCGGGGTAATTCACCCCTCCACTTT. Its translation is CASSFGAAVRGNSPLHF.

This chain joins TRBV7-6 and TRBJ2-3; 9 bases fit TRBD2. The CDR3 totals 16 residues. With V trimmed by 1 base and J by 4 bases, 6 bases remained unmatched. Germline V gene sequence: CDR1 SGHVS, CDR2 FNYEAQ. The CDR3, as DNA: TGTGCCAGCAGCTTAGGGGCGGGGGGGCGCGCAGATACGCAGTATTTT. It codes for CASSLGAGGRADTQYF.

This clonotype appeared a few times. CDR3 protein: CASSKAREYGYTF. The CDR3 nucleotides read TGTGCCAGCAGCAAAGCACGAGAGTATGGCTACACCTTC. This sequence joins TRBV7-8 and TRBJ1-2; no clear D. Germline V gene lookup returns CDR1 SGHVS and CDR2 FQNEAQ. With 5 bases removed from V and 5 bases from J, the gap between germline ends came to 12 bases. The CDR3 contains 13 residues.

As concerns this clonotype: A read error may account for a junction end that differs from germline. V and J are TRBV5-1 and TRBJ2-1; D might be TRBD1 (6 bases). The length of the CDR3 is 15 residues. Germline V lookup: CDR1 SGHRS, CDR2 YFSETQ. The CDR3 sequence is CASGLDGQGKIEQFF. The CDR3 bases are TGCGCCAGCGGCTTGGACGGGCAGGGGAAGATAGAGCAGTTCTTC.

This clonotype occurred many times. The gene calls are TRBV15 and TRBJ2-1; 7 bases fit TRBD1. The CDR3 covers 13 residues. Germline V lookup: CDR1 LNHNV, CDR2 YYDKDF (reference sequence). Trimming removed 3 bases from V and 9 bases from J; junction bases left unmatched: 5. The CDR3 DNA reads as TGTGCCACCAGCAGTGTACAGGGGCTTGAGCAGTTCTTC. It specifies CATSSVQGLEQFF.

This clonotype was seen many times. The chain combines TRBV7-2 with TRBJ2-5; no definite D call. The germline CDR1 and CDR2 sequences are SGHTA and FQGNSA. V lost 6 bases to trimming and J lost 5 bases, with 10 bases between them. The CDR3 loop spans 12 amino acids. CDR3 nucleotides: TGTGCCAGCAGTATTGACGGGGAGACCCAGTACTTC. Translating it yields CASSIDGETQYF. Full variable domain (remainder filled in from reference TRBV7-2 and TRBJ2-5): GAGVSQSPSNKVTEKGKDVELRCDPISGHTALYWYRQSLGQGLEFLIYFQGNSAPDKSGLPSDRFSAERTGGSVSTLTIQRTQQEDSAVYLCASSIDGETQYFGPGTRLLVL.

This clonotype has just a few counts. This chain joins TRBV27 and TRBJ1-1; D gene uncertain. The CDR3 length is 17 residues. V shed 5 bases and J shed 0 bases, with 19 bases lying between them. Looked up from germline, CDR1 is MNHEY and CDR2 is SMNVEV (reference sequence). In nucleotides, the CDR3 is TGTGCCAGCAGTCCCCCGTCAGGTAGAGACATGAACACTGAAGCTTTCTTT. Its protein product is CASSPPSGRDMNTEAFF.

This clonotype was counted a few times. The genes are TRBV20-1 and TRBJ2-3; 12 bases are a match to TRBD1. Per the germline V gene, CDR1 is DFQATT and CDR2 is SNEGSKA (reference sequence). The CDR3 sequence is 15 residues long. V shed 4 bases and J 5 bases; nucleotides not matched to a gene: 7. CDR3 nucleotides: TGCAGTGCTACCACCGGGACAGGGGGCAAAGATACGCAGTATTTT. Its protein is CSATTGTGGKDTQYF.

This chain links TRBV7-9 with TRBJ1-1; 7 nucleotides line up with TRBD1. Germline V gene lookup returns CDR1 SEHNR and CDR2 FQNEAQ (reference sequence). The V and J ends lost 5 bases and 4 bases, in that order; junction bases with no gene match: 7. There are 14 residues in the CDR3. The CDR3 region has the DNA TGTGCCAGCAGCGGGAAACAGGGGTTCACTGAAGCTTTCTTT. Translation gives CASSGKQGFTEAFF.

This clonotype was detected many times. The chain has TRBV29-1 and TRBJ2-1; D unclear. The CDR3 extends over 10 amino acids. Germline values: CDR1 SQVTM, CDR2 ANQGSEA. The germline V and J ends were trimmed by 4 bases and 6 bases, with 4 bases remaining between them. This CDR3 is CSVVSNEQFF. The CDR3 DNA sequence: TGCAGCGTTGTCAGCAATGAGCAGTTCTTC.

This clonotype has more than one count but fewer than ten. V and J are TRBV5-6 and TRBJ1-1, with 10 bases fitting TRBD1. The CDR3 has 15 residues. After removal of 6 bases from V and 5 bases from J, the junction contained 10 bases not matched to a gene. CDR1 is SGHDT and CDR2 is YYEEEE in the germline V gene. The CDR3 spells CASNFWDRGRTEAFF. The DNA of the CDR3 is TGTGCCAGCAACTTCTGGGACAGGGGTCGAACTGAAGCTTTCTTT.

The chain has TRBV7-9 and TRBJ2-2; no firm D call. The CDR3 sequence is 15 residues long. CDR1 is SEHNR and CDR2 is FQNEAQ in the germline V gene (reference sequence). V was trimmed by 2 bases and J by 0 bases, leaving 7 bases between them. CDR3 coding DNA: TGTGCCAGCAGCTTATCCTCAACGAACACCGGGGAGCTGTTTTTT. Translating it yields CASSLSSTNTGELFF.

This clonotype showed up many times. The CDR3 is CASSLDHSYNEQFF. The DNA of the CDR3 is TGTGCCAGCAGCTTGGACCATTCCTACAATGAGCAGTTCTTC. The V and J genes are TRBV7-2 and TRBJ2-1, with no clear D. Trimming took off 3 bases at V and 1 base at J, with 7 bases between the two ends. Germline loops: CDR1 SGHTA, CDR2 FQGNSA. The CDR3 has 14 residues.